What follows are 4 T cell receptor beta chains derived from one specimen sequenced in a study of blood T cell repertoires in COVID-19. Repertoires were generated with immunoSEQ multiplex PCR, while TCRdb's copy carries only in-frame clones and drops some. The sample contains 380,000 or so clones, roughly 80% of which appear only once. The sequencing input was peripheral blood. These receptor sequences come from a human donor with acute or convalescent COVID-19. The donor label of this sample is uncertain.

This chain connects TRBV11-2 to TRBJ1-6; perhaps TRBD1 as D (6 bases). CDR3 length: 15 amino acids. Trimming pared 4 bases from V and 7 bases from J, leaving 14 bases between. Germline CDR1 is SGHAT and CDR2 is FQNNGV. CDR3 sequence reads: CASSWAGALNSPLHF. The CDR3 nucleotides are TGTGCCAGCAGCTGGGCGGGGGCGTTAAATTCACCCCTCCACTTT. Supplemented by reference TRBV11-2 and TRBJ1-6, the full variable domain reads EAGVAQSPRYKIIEKRQSVAFWCNPISGHATLYWYQQILGQGPKLLIQFQNNGVVDDSQLPKDRFSAERLKGVDSTLKIQPAKLEDSAVYLCASSWAGALNSPLHFGNGTRLTVT.

The CDR3 here is CASSLLLSSPQETQYF. In DNA, the CDR3 is TGCGCCAGCAGCTTGCTTCTTTCGTCCCCCCAAGAGACCCAGTACTTC. This chain uses TRBV5-1 with TRBJ2-5; D is undetermined. The length of the CDR3 is 16 residues. The V gene's germline CDR1 is SGHRS and CDR2 YFSETQ. The V end lost 1 base, the J end lost 1 base, and 14 bases lay between the germline ends.

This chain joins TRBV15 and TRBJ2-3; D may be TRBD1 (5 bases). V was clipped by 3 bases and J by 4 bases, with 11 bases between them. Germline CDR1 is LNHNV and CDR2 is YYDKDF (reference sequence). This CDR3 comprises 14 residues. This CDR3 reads CATSRTASSDTQYF. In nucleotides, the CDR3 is TGTGCCACCAGCAGGACAGCATCCTCAGATACGCAGTATTTT.

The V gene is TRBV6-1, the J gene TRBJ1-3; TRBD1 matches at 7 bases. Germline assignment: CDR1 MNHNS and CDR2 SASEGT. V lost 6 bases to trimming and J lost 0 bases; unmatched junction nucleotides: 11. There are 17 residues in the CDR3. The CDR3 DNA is TGTGCCAGCAGGGAACGGTGGACAGGCCTCTCTGGAAACACCATATATTTT. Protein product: CASRERWTGLSGNTIYF.